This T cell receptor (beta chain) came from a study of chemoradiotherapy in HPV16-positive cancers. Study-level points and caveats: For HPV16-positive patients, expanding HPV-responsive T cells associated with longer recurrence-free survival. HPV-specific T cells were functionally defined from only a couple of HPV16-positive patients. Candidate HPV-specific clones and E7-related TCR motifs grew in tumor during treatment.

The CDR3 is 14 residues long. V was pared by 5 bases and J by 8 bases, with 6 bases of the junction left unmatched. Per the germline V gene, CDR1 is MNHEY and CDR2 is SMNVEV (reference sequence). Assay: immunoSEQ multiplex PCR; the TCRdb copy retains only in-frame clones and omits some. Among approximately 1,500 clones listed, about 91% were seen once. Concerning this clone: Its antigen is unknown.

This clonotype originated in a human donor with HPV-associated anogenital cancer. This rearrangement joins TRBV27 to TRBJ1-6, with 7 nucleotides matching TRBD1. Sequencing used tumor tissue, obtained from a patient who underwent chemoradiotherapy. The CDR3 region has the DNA TGTGCCAGCAGTCCCGGGACAGATTATTCACCCCTCCACTTT. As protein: CASSPGTDYSPLHF.